These 32 T cell receptor beta chains share one sample of origin, sequenced in a study of response to subunit inactivated influenza vaccine. One entry per CDR3 protein, called by TCRdb with MiXCR from the RT-PCR reads. The sample records more than 600,000 distinct CDR3 sequences, 18% being singletons. The sample consisted of PBMCs from blood, taken about 5 days after vaccination. The origin of the receptors is a man in his fifties or sixties who received an inactivated influenza vaccine.

The V gene is TRBV27, the J gene TRBJ2-7; 12 bases are a match to TRBD2. The CDR3 totals 18 residues. CDR1 is MNHEY, CDR2 SMNVEV, per germline (reference sequence). J gave up 0 bases and V 7 bases, and 13 bases lay outside the gene matches. The CDR3 DNA follows: TGTGCCAGCAAAAGTAGAGGACTAGCGGGACCCAGCTCCTACGAGCAGTACTTC. Translated, it gives CASKSRGLAGPSSYEQYF.

A remark on this clonotype: The junction departs from the called germline gene at one end, perhaps through a read error. The chain carries TRBV15 and TRBJ2-7; the match to TRBD1 covers 7 bases. Germline V gene data show CDR1 as LNHNV and CDR2 as YYDKDF (reference sequence). CDR3 length: 12 amino acids. CDR3 region: CATSTTEGQQGF. The DNA for the CDR3 is TGTGCCACCAGCACCACCGAGGGACAGCAAGGCTTC.

A few counts support this clonotype. The genes are TRBV4-2 and TRBJ2-1; tentatively, D is TRBD1 (5 bases). Trimming took 1 base from V and 10 from J, leaving 11 bases between them. CDR1 is LGHNA and CDR2 is YNFKEQ in the germline V gene. This CDR3 is 13 amino acids long. In DNA form, the CDR3 reads TGTGCCAGCAGCCAAGGCAGGGAATACGAGCAGTTCTTC. Translated, it gives CASSQGREYEQFF.

This clonotype has only a few counts. J is TRBJ1-6 and V is TRBV7-2; TRBD1 matches 9 bases. There are 16 residues in the CDR3. Trimming took 3 bases from V and 8 from J; bases not matched to a gene: 8. Germline lookup yields CDR1 SGHTA and CDR2 FQGNSA. The chain's CDR3 is CASSFPPGQGYSPLHF. The DNA of the CDR3 is TGTGCCAGCAGCTTTCCTCCGGGACAGGGATATTCACCCCTCCACTTT.

This clonotype was observed many times. This rearrangement joins TRBV6-1 to TRBJ2-5; 8 positions agree with TRBD1. Germline loops: CDR1 MNHNS, CDR2 SASEGT. The CDR3 spans 14 residues. V gave up 5 bases and J gave up 0 bases; unmatched junction bases: 2. CDR3 DNA: TGTGCCAGCAGTAAGGACAGGGACCAAGAGACCCAGTACTTC. Amino acid sequence: CASSKDRDQETQYF.

This clonotype has ten or more counts. The chain carries TRBV6-5 and TRBJ2-2, with 7 bases lining up with TRBD1. This CDR3 comprises 15 residues. CDR1 is MNHEY, CDR2 SVGAGI, per germline. After removal of 4 bases from V and 7 bases from J, the junction contained 9 bases not matched to a gene. The CDR3 sequence: CASSSKRSGGGELFF. CDR3 DNA sequence: TGTGCCAGCAGTTCCAAGCGCTCAGGGGGCGGGGAGCTGTTTTTT.

The chain has TRBV11-2 and TRBJ2-1; the match to TRBD2 covers 8 bases. V was pared by 1 base and J by 7 bases, with 6 bases of the junction left unmatched. This CDR3 region has 15 residues. Germline loops: CDR1 SGHAT, CDR2 FQNNGV. Here the CDR3 DNA reads TGTGCCAGCAGCTTAGGGATAGCGGGAATGAATGAGCAGTTCTTC. Its protein product is CASSLGIAGMNEQFF.

This clonotype was detected a few times. This CDR3 is CASRTGTPLSYNEQFF. The CDR3 DNA follows: TGTGCCAGCAGAACCGGGACTCCACTATCCTACAATGAGCAGTTCTTC. The genes are TRBV27 and TRBJ2-1, with a weak D call TRBD2 (6 bases). V lost 6 bases and J lost 1, with 16 bases in between. From germline, CDR1 is MNHEY and CDR2 SMNVEV (reference sequence). This CDR3 region has 16 residues.

This sequence joins TRBV6-5 and TRBJ2-7; weak D call: TRBD1 (5 bases). Germline V gene lookup returns CDR1 MNHEY and CDR2 SVGAGI. V was cut by 6 bases and J by 5 bases, with 8 bases left in between. The CDR3 sequence is 11 residues long. CDR3 loop: CASRQAHEQYF. In DNA form, the CDR3 reads TGTGCCAGCAGACAGGCGCACGAGCAGTACTTC.

This clonotype showed up many times. One end of the junction varies from germline; a read error may be responsible. This rearrangement joins TRBV10-3 to TRBJ2-5, with no clear D. CDR3 size: 13 residues. Germline V CDR1 and CDR2: ENHRY, SYGVKD. CDR3 coding DNA: TGTGCCATCAGTCAGTCGTTAGAAGAGACCCAGTACTTC. Its translation: CAISQSLEETQYF.

The V gene is TRBV20-1, the J gene TRBJ2-7; D is uncertain. This CDR3 is built from 13 residues. Trimming removed 2 bases from V and 2 bases from J, with 10 bases in between. Per the germline V gene, CDR1 is DFQATT and CDR2 is SNEGSKA (reference sequence). The CDR3 nucleotides are TGCAGTGCTAGACCCCCGGCAGCCTACGAGCAGTACTTC. It specifies CSARPPAAYEQYF.

This clonotype was counted a few times. The chain couples TRBV7-2 to TRBJ2-7; D uncertain. V gave up 3 bases and J gave up 2 bases, with 20 bases separating them. CDR3 length equals 17 residues. Germline-derived CDR1 and CDR2 are SGHTA and FQGNSA. The CDR3 nucleotides are TGTGCCAGCAGCTTCCCAGCTACTTTCACGGGTACCTACGAGCAGTACTTC. Translating gives CASSFPATFTGTYEQYF.

The chain couples TRBV28 to TRBJ1-3; D remains ambiguous. The CDR3 length is 15 residues. V lost 5 bases and J 2 bases, leaving 13 bases between the germline ends. CDR1 MDHEN and CDR2 SYDVKM come from the germline V gene. CDR3 residues: CASSGPGVPGNTIYF. The CDR3 DNA sequence: TGTGCCAGCAGTGGGCCGGGAGTCCCTGGAAACACCATATATTTT.

This clonotype was detected a few times. The chain has TRBV6-5 and TRBJ1-2, with D possibly being TRBD1 (5 bases). V lost 2 bases and J lost 3, with 10 bases in between. The CDR3 covers 14 residues. Germline CDR1 reads MNHEY; CDR2 reads SVGAGI. The CDR3 loop reads CASSYTGGDYGYTF. Written as DNA, the CDR3 is TGTGCCAGCAGTTACACCGGGGGAGACTATGGCTACACCTTC.

This clonotype was detected only a few times. The chain carries TRBV30 and TRBJ2-6; D ambiguous. V was shortened by 2 bases and J by 8 bases, with 4 bases between the two germline ends. Germline CDR1 and CDR2: GTSNPN and SVGIG (reference sequence). CDR3 length: 11 amino acids. This CDR3 is CAWSLSNVLTF. The CDR3 DNA follows: TGTGCCTGGAGTCTCTCCAACGTCCTGACTTTC.

The chain combines TRBV20-1 with TRBJ2-5; 7 bases map to TRBD2. Germline V gene sequence: CDR1 DFQATT, CDR2 SNEGSKA (reference sequence). The CDR3 has 15 residues. Trimming cost V 4 bases and J 1 base; bases outside gene matches: 9. The CDR3, as DNA: TGCAGTGCTACCCTAGCGGAGATCTTCCAAGAGACCCAGTACTTC. Translating it yields CSATLAEIFQETQYF.

This clonotype is a singleton in its sample. The rearrangement links TRBV12-3 or TRBV12-4 to TRBJ1-4, with D maybe TRBD1 (5 bases). V shed 2 bases and J shed 6 bases, with 13 bases lying between them. The CDR3 contains 15 residues. The chain's CDR3 is CASSLWGSPDEKLFF. CDR3 nucleotide sequence: TGTGCCAGCAGTTTATGGGGGAGTCCGGATGAAAAACTGTTTTTT.

This clonotype was counted a few times. The chain carries TRBV7-3 and TRBJ2-1; 7 positions agree with TRBD1. V gave up 0 bases and J gave up 3 bases; unmatched junction bases: 11. The length of the CDR3 is 18 residues. From germline, CDR1 is SGHTA and CDR2 FQGTGA. The CDR3, as DNA: TGTGCCAGCAGCTTAACGTTCTCGGGCAGGGGGATCTACAATGAGCAGTTCTTC. As protein: CASSLTFSGRGIYNEQFF.

Details on this clonotype: It is likely a read error, because the conserved phenylalanine at the end of the CDR3 is missing. The gene calls are TRBV9 and TRBJ2-1; 10 bases line up with TRBD2. J was trimmed by 6 bases and V by 2 bases; bases with no gene match: 11. The CDR3 loop spans 17 amino acids. Germline V CDR1 and CDR2: SGDLS, YYNGEE. CDR3 region: CASSVPASGSPGNEQFS. The DNA of the CDR3 is TGTGCCAGCAGCGTCCCTGCTAGCGGGAGTCCTGGCAATGAGCAGTTCTCC.

This clonotype was counted only a few times. The chain joins TRBV29-1 to TRBJ2-5; 9 bases are shared with TRBD1. With V trimmed by 5 bases and J by 5 bases, 12 bases remained unmatched. The CDR3 sequence is 15 residues long. CDR1 and CDR2 (germline): SQVTM, ANQGSEA. The CDR3 DNA follows: TGCAGCGTTAGCTTCGGGACAGGGTATGTGGAGACCCAGTACTTC. It yields the protein CSVSFGTGYVETQYF.

This clonotype has more than one count but fewer than ten. The chain recombines TRBV2 with TRBJ2-7; 7 bases are shared with TRBD2. The CDR3 covers 12 residues. Germline lookup yields CDR1 SNHLY and CDR2 FYNNEI. The V segment lost 8 bases and the J segment 7 bases; nucleotides outside the gene matches: 8. CDR3 bases: TGTGCCAGCTCCAATAGGGAGGGGGAGCAGTACTTC. Residues: CASSNREGEQYF.

The sample holds a few counts of this clonotype. V is TRBV20-1 and J is TRBJ2-7; TRBD2 aligns across 10 bases. The length of the CDR3 is 14 residues. Unmatched junction bases numbered 6, after V lost 5 bases and J lost 2 bases. CDR1 and CDR2 (germline): DFQATT, SNEGSKA (reference sequence). This chain's CDR3 is CSAPRLAGTYEQYF. The CDR3 nucleotides are TGCAGTGCTCCAAGACTAGCGGGCACCTACGAGCAGTACTTC.

This clonotype appeared once. V and J are TRBV7-9 and TRBJ2-2, with D possibly TRBD2 on 6 matching bases. Trimming cost V 8 bases and J 7 bases, with 14 bases left between them. The germline V gene has CDR1 SEHNR and CDR2 FQNEAQ (reference sequence). The CDR3 covers 13 residues. The CDR3 loop reads CASLGLRDGELFF. The CDR3 nucleotides read TGTGCCAGCCTGGGACTGAGAGACGGGGAGCTGTTTTTT.

This clonotype was seen a handful of times. The rearrangement uses TRBV6-1 and TRBJ2-6, with 10 bases that match TRBD1. CDR3 length: 18 amino acids. The V gene end was trimmed by 6 bases and the J gene end by 0 bases; junction bases not matched to a gene: 8. The germline gives CDR1 MNHNS, CDR2 SASEGT. CDR3: CASSPGTGDYSGANVLTF. DNA for the CDR3: TGTGCCAGCAGCCCCGGGACAGGGGATTACTCTGGGGCCAACGTCCTGACTTTC.

The V call is TRBV5-1, the J call TRBJ2-6; a weak D match, TRBD1 (5 bases). Germline loops: CDR1 SGHRS, CDR2 YFSETQ. Trimming cost V 5 bases and J 0 bases, with 12 bases left between them. This CDR3 has 16 residues. CDR3 coding DNA: TGCGCCAGCAGGGGAAGACAGAGCTCTGGGGCCAACGTCCTGACTTTC. It specifies CASRGRQSSGANVLTF. Combining the CDR3 with reference TRBV5-1 and TRBJ2-6 gives the whole variable domain KAGVTQTPRYLIKTRGQQVTLSCSPISGHRSVSWYQQTPGQGLQFLFEYFSETQRNKGNFPGRFSGRQFSNSRSEMNVSTLELGDSALYLCASRGRQSSGANVLTFGAGSRLTVL.

This clonotype was seen a handful of times. The chain carries TRBV12-3 or TRBV12-4 and TRBJ1-6; TRBD1 agrees at 8 bases. Trimming at V came to 6 bases and at J to 10 bases, leaving 14 bases not matched to a gene. This CDR3 is built from 16 residues. The CDR3 loop is CASSATGVAFGSPLHF. The CDR3 coding sequence is TGTGCCAGCAGCGCGACAGGGGTTGCATTTGGGTCACCCCTCCACTTT.

This clonotype occurred a few times. The chain is built from TRBV6-1 and TRBJ2-6; TRBD1 aligns across 8 bases. The J segment lost 0 bases and the V segment lost 4 bases, leaving 5 bases of the junction unmatched. Germline V gene lookup returns CDR1 MNHNS and CDR2 SASEGT. The CDR3 totals 17 residues. The CDR3 nucleotides read TGTGCCAGCAGTGGGACAGGGCTTTCCTCTGGGGCCAACGTCCTGACTTTC. Its protein product is CASSGTGLSSGANVLTF.

The chain recombines TRBV6-2 or TRBV6-3 with TRBJ1-5, with D unresolved. Germline CDR1 MNHEY, CDR2 SVGEGT. This CDR3 spans 13 amino acids. V lost 1 base and J 4 bases, leaving 5 bases between the germline ends. The CDR3 sequence is CASSYLANQPQHF. CDR3 sequence (DNA): TGTGCCAGCAGTTACTTGGCGAATCAGCCCCAGCATTTT.

The rearrangement uses TRBV20-1 and TRBJ2-5; D might be TRBD2 (6 bases). Germline V gene data show CDR1 as DFQATT and CDR2 as SNEGSKA (reference sequence). V lost 2 bases and J lost 2, with 15 bases in between. The CDR3 is 15 residues long. The CDR3 nucleotides are TGCAGTGCTAGATCCCACGGGACTTTTCAAGAGACCCAGTACTTC. Protein sequence: CSARSHGTFQETQYF.

In the case of this clonotype: At one end the junction does not follow the germline gene, possibly because of a read error. The chain recombines TRBV5-1 with TRBJ2-3; perhaps TRBD1 as D (5 bases). The CDR3 loop spans 15 amino acids. Germline loops: CDR1 SGHRS, CDR2 YFSETQ. The CDR3 sequence: CASSFRRGNTHTQYF. The CDR3 nucleotides read TGCGCCAGCAGCTTCCGAAGGGGTAACACACATACGCAGTATTTT.

A few counts support this clonotype. The gene calls are TRBV9 and TRBJ2-1, with TRBD2 matching over 11 bases. There are 16 residues in the CDR3. The V and J ends lost 3 bases and 6 bases, in that order; junction bases with no gene match: 8. Germline lookup yields CDR1 SGDLS and CDR2 YYNGEE. The CDR3 DNA is TGTGCCAGCAGCGCGTTTCTAGCGGGGGGTGGCAATGAGCAGTTCTTC. The encoded protein is CASSAFLAGGGNEQFF. The variable domain in full, completed from reference TRBV9 and TRBJ2-1, reads DSGVTQTPKHLITATGQRVTLRCSPRSGDLSVYWYQQSLDQGLQFLIQYYNGEERAKGNILERFSAQQFPDLHSELNLSSLELGDSALYFCASSAFLAGGGNEQFFGPGTRLTVL.

This chain uses TRBV5-1 with TRBJ2-7; unclear D gene. Trimming cost V 0 bases and J 4 bases, with 8 bases left between them. This CDR3 is 13 amino acids long. The V gene's germline CDR1 is SGHRS and CDR2 YFSETQ. As DNA, the CDR3 is TGCGCCAGCAGCTTGGAACCACAATACGAGCAGTACTTC. Protein sequence: CASSLEPQYEQYF.